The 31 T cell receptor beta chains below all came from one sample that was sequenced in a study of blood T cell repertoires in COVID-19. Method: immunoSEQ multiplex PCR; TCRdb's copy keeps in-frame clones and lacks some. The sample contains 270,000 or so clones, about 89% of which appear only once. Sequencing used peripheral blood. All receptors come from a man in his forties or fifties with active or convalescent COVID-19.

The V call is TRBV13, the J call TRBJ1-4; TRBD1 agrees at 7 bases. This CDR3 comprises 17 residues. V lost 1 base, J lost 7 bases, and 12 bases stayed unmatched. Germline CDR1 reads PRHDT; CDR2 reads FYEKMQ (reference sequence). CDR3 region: CASSLAQSRRGSEKLFF. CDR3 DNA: TGTGCCAGCAGCTTAGCCCAATCACGCAGGGGGAGTGAAAAACTGTTTTTT. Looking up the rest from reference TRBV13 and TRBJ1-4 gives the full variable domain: AAGVIQSPRHLIKEKRETATLKCYPIPRHDTVYWYQQGPGQDPQFLISFYEKMQSDKGSIPDRFSAQQFSDYHSELNMSSLELGDSALYFCASSLAQSRRGSEKLFFGSGTQLSVL.

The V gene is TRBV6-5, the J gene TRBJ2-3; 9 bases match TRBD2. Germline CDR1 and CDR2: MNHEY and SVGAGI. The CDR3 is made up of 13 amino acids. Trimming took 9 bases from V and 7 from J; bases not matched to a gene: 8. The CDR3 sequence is CASRREGLNTQYF. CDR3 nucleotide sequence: TGTGCCAGTAGGCGGGAGGGCCTAAATACGCAGTATTTT.

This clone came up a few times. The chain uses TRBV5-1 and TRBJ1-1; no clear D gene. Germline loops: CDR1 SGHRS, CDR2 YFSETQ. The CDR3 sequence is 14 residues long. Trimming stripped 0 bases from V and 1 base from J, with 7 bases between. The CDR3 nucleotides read TGCGCCAGCAGCTTGGAGGGAGGGAACACTGAAGCTTTCTTT. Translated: CASSLEGGNTEAFF. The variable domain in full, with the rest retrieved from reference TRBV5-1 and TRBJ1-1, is KAGVTQTPRYLIKTRGQQVTLSCSPISGHRSVSWYQQTPGQGLQFLFEYFSETQRNKGNFPGRFSGRQFSNSRSEMNVSTLELGDSALYLCASSLEGGNTEAFFGQGTRLTVV.

CDR3 sequence: CSVPSSGELFF. DNA of the CDR3: TGCAGCGTTCCTAGCTCCGGGGAGCTGTTTTTT. This rearrangement joins TRBV29-1 to TRBJ2-2; the D gene is possibly TRBD2 (5 bases). CDR3 length: 11 amino acids. V gave up 5 bases and J gave up 6 bases, with 7 bases separating them. Looked up from germline, CDR1 is SQVTM and CDR2 is ANQGSEA.

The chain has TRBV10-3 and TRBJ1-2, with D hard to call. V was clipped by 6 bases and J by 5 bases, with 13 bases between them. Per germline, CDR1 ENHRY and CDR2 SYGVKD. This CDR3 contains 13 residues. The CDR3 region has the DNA TGTGCCATCAGGGCGGAGAGTAGGTATGGCTACACCTTC. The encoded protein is CAIRAESRYGYTF.

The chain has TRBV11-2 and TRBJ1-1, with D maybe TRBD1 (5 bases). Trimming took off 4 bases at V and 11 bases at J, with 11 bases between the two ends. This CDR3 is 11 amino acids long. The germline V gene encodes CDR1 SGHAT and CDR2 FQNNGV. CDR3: CASSSGFSAFF. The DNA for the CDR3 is TGTGCCAGCAGCTCAGGGTTTTCGGCTTTCTTT. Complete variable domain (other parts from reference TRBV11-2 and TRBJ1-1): EAGVAQSPRYKIIEKRQSVAFWCNPISGHATLYWYQQILGQGPKLLIQFQNNGVVDDSQLPKDRFSAERLKGVDSTLKIQPAKLEDSAVYLCASSSGFSAFFGQGTRLTVV.

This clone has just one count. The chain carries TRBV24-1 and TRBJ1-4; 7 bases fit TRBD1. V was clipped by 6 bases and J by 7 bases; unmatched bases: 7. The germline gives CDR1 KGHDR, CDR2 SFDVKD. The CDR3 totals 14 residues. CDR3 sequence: CATSPRDRSEKLFF. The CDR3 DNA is TGTGCCACCAGTCCCCGGGACAGATCTGAAAAACTGTTTTTT.

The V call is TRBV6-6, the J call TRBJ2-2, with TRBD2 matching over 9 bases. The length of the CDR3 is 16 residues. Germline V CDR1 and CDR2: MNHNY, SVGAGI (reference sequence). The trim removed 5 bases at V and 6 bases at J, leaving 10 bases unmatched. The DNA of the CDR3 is TGTGCCAGCAGTCTTATAGCGGGAGTGGGGGCCGGGGAGCTGTTTTTT. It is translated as CASSLIAGVGAGELFF.

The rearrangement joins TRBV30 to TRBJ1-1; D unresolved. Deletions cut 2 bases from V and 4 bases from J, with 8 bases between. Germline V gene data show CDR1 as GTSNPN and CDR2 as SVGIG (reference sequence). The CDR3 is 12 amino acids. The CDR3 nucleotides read TGTGCCTGGAGTAGGAGAAGCACTGAAGCTTTCTTT. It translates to CAWSRRSTEAFF.

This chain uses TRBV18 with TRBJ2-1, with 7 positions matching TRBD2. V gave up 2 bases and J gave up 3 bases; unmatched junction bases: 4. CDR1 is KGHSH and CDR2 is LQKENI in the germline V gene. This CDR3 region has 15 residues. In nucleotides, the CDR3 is TGTGCCAGCTCACCAACAACTAGCGTCTACAATGAGCAGTTCTTC. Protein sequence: CASSPTTSVYNEQFF.

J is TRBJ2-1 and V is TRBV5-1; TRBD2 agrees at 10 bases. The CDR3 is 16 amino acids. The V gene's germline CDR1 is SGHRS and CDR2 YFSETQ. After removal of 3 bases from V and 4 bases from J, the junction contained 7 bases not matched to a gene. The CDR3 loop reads CASSSAGLAVYNEQFF. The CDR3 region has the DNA TGCGCCAGCAGCTCGGCCGGACTAGCGGTTTACAATGAGCAGTTCTTC.

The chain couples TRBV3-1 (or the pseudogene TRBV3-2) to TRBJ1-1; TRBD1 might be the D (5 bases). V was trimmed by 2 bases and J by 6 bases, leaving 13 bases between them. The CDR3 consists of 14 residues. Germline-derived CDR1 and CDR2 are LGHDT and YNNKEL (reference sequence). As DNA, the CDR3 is TGTGCCAGCAGCCAACTTCCGGGGGTGGCTGAAGCTTTCTTT. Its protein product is CASSQLPGVAEAFF.

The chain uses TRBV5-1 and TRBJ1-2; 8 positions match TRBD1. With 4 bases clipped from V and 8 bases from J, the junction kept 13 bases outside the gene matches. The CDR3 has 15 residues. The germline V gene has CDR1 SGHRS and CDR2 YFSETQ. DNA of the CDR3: TGCGCCAGCAGCGCGCAGGGAGACAGGGGTCGCGGCTACACCTTC. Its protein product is CASSAQGDRGRGYTF.

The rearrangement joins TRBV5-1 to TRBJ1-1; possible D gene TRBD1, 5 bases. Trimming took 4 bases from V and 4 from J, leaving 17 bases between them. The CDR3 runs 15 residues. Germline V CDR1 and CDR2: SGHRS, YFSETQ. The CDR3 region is CASSPPGGGVTEAFF. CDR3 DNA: TGCGCCAGCAGCCCTCCGGGGGGAGGGGTCACTGAAGCTTTCTTT.

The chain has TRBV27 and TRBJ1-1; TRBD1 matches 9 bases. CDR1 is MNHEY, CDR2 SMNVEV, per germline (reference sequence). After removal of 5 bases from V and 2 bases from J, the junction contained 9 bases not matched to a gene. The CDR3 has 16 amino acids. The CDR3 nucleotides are TGTGCCAGCAGTCTTTACCGGGACAGGGTAAACACTGAAGCTTTCTTT. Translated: CASSLYRDRVNTEAFF.

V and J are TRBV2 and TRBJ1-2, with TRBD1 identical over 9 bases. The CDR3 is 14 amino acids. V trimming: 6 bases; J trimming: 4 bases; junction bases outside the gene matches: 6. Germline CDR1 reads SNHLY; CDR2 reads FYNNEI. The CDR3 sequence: CASSPTGGGYGYTF. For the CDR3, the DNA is TGTGCCAGCAGCCCGACAGGGGGTGGCTATGGCTACACCTTC.

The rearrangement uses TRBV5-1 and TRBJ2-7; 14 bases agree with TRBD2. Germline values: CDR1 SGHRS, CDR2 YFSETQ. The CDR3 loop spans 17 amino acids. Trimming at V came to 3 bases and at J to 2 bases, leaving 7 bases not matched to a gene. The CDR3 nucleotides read TGCGCCAGCAGCTCCGGACTAGCGGGAGGTCGGGCCTACGAGCAGTACTTC. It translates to CASSSGLAGGRAYEQYF.

CDR3 DNA: TGTGCCAGCACCTATACCCAAGGGCGCGGAGGGGGCTACACCTTC. It encodes CASTYTQGRGGGYTF. This sequence joins TRBV6-5 and TRBJ1-2; D not certain. Between the trimmed V and J ends, which lost 7 bases and 8 bases, there was a span of 23 bases. Germline assignment: CDR1 MNHEY and CDR2 SVGAGI. The length of the CDR3 is 15 residues.

The CDR3 DNA sequence: TGTGCCAGCAGCTCCAATAGGGGAGGATCCTACAATGAGCAGTTCTTC. It translates to CASSSNRGGSYNEQFF. J is TRBJ2-1 and V is TRBV11-3; tentatively, D is TRBD2 (6 bases). The V gene lost 4 bases and the J gene lost 1 base, with 14 bases spanning the gap. This CDR3 region has 16 residues. Germline V lookup: CDR1 SGHNT, CDR2 YENEEA.

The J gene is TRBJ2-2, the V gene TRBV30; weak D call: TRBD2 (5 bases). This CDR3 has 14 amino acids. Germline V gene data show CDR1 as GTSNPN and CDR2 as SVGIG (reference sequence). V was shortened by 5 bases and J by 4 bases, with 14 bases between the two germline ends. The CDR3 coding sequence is TGTGCCTGGTGGCGGTTCGCGGGCACCGGGGAGCTGTTTTTT. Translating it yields CAWWRFAGTGELFF. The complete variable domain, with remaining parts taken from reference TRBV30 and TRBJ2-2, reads SQTIHQWPATLVQPVGSPLSLECTVEGTSNPNLYWYRQAAGRGLQLLFYSVGIGQISSEVPQNLSASRPQDRQFILSSKKLLLSDSGFYLCAWWRFAGTGELFFGEGSRLTVL.

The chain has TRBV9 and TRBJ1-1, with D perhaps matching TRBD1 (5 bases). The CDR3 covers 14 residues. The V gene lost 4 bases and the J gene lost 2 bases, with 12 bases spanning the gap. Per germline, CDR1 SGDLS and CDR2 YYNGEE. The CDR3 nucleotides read TGTGCCAGCAGCCTTCGGACATCTAACACTGAAGCTTTCTTT. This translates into CASSLRTSNTEAFF.

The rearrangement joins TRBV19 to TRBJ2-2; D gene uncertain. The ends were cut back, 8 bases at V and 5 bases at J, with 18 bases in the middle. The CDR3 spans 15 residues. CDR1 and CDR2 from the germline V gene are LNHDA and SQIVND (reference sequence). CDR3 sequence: CASQNPAKQTGELFF. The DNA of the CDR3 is TGTGCCAGTCAGAATCCAGCGAAACAAACCGGGGAGCTGTTTTTT.

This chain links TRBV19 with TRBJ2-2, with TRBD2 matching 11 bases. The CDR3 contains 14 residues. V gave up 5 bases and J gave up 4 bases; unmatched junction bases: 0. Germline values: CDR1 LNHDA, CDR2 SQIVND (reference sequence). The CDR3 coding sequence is TGTGCCAGTAGTGGGACTAGCGGCACCGGGGAGCTGTTTTTT. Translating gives CASSGTSGTGELFF.

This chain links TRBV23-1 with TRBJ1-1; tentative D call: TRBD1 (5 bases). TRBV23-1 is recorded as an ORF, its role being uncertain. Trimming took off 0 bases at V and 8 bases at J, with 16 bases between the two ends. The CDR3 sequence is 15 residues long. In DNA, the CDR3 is TGCGCCAGCAGTCAATCGGGGGAGGGCCAGCCGGAAGCTTTCTTT. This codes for CASSQSGEGQPEAFF.

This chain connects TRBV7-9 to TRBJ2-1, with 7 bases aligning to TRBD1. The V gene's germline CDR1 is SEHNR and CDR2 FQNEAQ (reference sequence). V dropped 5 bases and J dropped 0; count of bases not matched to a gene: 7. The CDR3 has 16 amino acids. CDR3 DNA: TGTGCCAGCAGCCCTTTGGGACAGAGCTCCTACAATGAGCAGTTCTTC. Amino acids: CASSPLGQSSYNEQFF.

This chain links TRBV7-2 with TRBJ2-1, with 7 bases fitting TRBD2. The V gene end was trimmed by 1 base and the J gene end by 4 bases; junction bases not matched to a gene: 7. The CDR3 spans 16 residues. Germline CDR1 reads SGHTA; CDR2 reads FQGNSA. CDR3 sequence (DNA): TGTGCCAGCAGCTTAGTCGGGGGGAGACAGTACAATGAGCAGTTCTTC. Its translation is CASSLVGGRQYNEQFF. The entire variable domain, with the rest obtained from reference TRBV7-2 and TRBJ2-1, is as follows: GAGVSQSPSNKVTEKGKDVELRCDPISGHTALYWYRQSLGQGLEFLIYFQGNSAPDKSGLPSDRFSAERTGGSVSTLTIQRTQQEDSAVYLCASSLVGGRQYNEQFFGPGTRLTVL.

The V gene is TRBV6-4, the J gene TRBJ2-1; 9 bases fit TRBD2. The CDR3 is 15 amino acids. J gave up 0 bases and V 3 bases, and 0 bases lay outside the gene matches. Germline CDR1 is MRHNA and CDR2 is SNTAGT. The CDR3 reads CASSERGGSYNEQFF. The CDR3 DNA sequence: TGTGCCAGCAGTGAGCGGGGGGGCTCCTACAATGAGCAGTTCTTC.

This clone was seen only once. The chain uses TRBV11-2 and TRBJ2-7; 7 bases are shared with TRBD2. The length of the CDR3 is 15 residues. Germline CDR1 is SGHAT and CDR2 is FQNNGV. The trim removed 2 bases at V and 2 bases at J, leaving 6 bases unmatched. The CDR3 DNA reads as TGTGCCAGCAGCTTACGATCCGGGACTACCTACGAGCAGTACTTC. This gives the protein CASSLRSGTTYEQYF.

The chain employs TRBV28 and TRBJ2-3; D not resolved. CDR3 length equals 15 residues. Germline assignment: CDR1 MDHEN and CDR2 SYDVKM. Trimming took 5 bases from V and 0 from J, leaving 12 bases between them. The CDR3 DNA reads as TGTGCCAGCAGTATCGAGAATTCTAGCACAGATACGCAGTATTTT. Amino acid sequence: CASSIENSSTDTQYF.

CDR3 loop: CASSARQGNTIYF. Here the CDR3 DNA reads TGTGCCAGCAGCGCCCGACAGGGAAACACCATATATTTT. The chain has TRBV9 and TRBJ1-3; TRBD1 might be the D (5 bases). The CDR3 totals 13 residues. CDR1 SGDLS and CDR2 YYNGEE come from the germline V gene. Deletions cut 3 bases from V and 4 bases from J, with 8 bases between.

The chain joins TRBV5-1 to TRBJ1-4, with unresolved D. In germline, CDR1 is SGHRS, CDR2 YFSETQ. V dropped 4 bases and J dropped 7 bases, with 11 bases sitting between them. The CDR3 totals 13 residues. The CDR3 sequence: CASSPTNSEKLFF. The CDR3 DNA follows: TGCGCCAGCAGCCCTACGAATTCTGAAAAACTGTTTTTT.